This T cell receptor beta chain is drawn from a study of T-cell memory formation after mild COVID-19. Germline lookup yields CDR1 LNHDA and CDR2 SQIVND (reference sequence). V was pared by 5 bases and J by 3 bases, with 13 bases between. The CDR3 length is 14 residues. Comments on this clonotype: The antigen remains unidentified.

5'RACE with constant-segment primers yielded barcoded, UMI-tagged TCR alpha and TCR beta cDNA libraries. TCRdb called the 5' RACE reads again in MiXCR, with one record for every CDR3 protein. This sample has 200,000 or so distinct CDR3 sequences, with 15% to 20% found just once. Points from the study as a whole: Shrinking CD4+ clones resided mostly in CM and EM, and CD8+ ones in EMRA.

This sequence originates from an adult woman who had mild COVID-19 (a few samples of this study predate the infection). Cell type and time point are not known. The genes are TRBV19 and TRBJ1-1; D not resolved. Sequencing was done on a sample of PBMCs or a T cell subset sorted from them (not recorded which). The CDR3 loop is CASSSWAAYTEAFF. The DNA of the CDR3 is TGTGCCAGTAGTTCCTGGGCAGCATACACTGAAGCTTTCTTT.